This T cell receptor beta chain originates from a study of T cell responses to AZD1222 COVID-19 vaccine. Trimming removed 1 base at V and 5 bases at J, with 0 bases between. CDR3 length: 11 residues. From germline, CDR1 is SGDLS and CDR2 YYNGEE. Findings of the study overall: Two AZD1222 doses significantly raised spike-specific TCR breadth and depth over controls. Clonal diversity was possibly underestimated, and white British individuals and females predominated among donors. It was only a handful of AZD1222 recipients who were seropositive at baseline. Reports indicate that nearly half of spike-specific TCRs are directed at unmutated variant regions.

TCRdb's copy holds only in-frame clones and misses some; the assay was immunoSEQ multiplex PCR. The data contain some 75,000 clones, nearly 90% of them singletons. Turning to this clone: Its antigen is still unknown.

The sequence was collected from an adult in good health. The J gene is TRBJ1-4, the V gene TRBV9; D gene ambiguous. Specimen: peripheral blood, collected on day 0 of AZD1222 vaccination. The chain's CDR3 is CASSVNEKLFF. Here the CDR3 DNA reads TGTGCCAGCAGCGTAAATGAAAAACTGTTTTTT.